This is a list of T cell receptor beta chains from one sample in a study of monozygotic twins with inflammatory bowel disease. Reanalyzing the 5' RACE reads, TCRdb keeps one entry per CDR3 protein, without DNA. The table for this sample gives approximately 100,000 distinct CDR3 sequences. The material sequenced was blood. These TCRs come from a human donor with ulcerative colitis or Crohn's disease, or a healthy co-twin of an affected twin (not recorded which). CDR3s include the opening cysteine and the closing phenylalanine or tryptophan.

TRBJ2-5 | TRBV7-3 | CASSLMAGPQETQYF
TRBJ2-7 | TRBV7-2 | CASSLALMDRGTYEQYF
TRBJ2-7 | TRBV20-1 | CSATSTARDPYEQYF
TRBJ2-5 | TRBV19 | CASNKTGTEVRTQYF
TRBJ2-1 | TRBV29-1 | CSVEGQSLNNEQFF
TRBJ2-7 | TRBV7-9 | CASSNQLPGTGGYEQYF
TRBJ2-1 | TRBV28 | CASRLAGGHSEQFF
TRBJ2-2 | TRBV9 | CASSVDQGASTGELFF
TRBJ2-1 | TRBV7-2 | CASTIAGGLNEQFF
TRBJ1-2 | TRBV5-1 | CASSYEQGGAGYTF
TRBJ2-1 | TRBV7-2 | CASSRQNYNEQFF
TRBJ2-7 | TRBV12-3/TRBV12-4 | CASSQTGGAYEQYF
TRBJ1-5 | TRBV11-2 | CASSSQLGQPQHF
TRBJ1-2 | TRBV7-2 | CASSPRTGPHYGYTF
TRBJ2-1 | TRBV11-3 | CASSQRQGAYRDEQFF
TRBJ2-3 | TRBV5-1 | CASSGRSSGDTQYF
TRBJ2-1 | TRBV10-3 | CAIRTGTGNNEQFF
TRBJ2-3 | TRBV7-9 | CASSPEFGVTDTQYF
TRBJ2-5 | TRBV2 | CASSDSQGGRETQYF
TRBJ1-4 | TRBV7-2 | CASSQQGGDEKLFF
TRBJ2-2 | TRBV7-2 | CASSFYSTGELFF
TRBJ2-5 | TRBV7-2 | CASSLDRVETQYF
TRBJ2-1 | TRBV20-1 | CSAARPSGRAYEQFF
TRBJ2-2 | TRBV12-3/TRBV12-4 | CASRGAGVMGELFF
TRBJ1-1 | TRBV14 | CASSQIGDTEAFF
TRBJ1-3 | TRBV12-3/TRBV12-4 | CASSLPGLSSGNTIYF
TRBJ1-3 | TRBV20-1 | CSARPGQVTFGNTIYF
TRBJ2-5 | TRBV30 | CAWSPQIELYF
TRBJ2-7 | TRBV28 | CASSPTGAYEQYF
TRBJ1-6 | TRBV4-3 | CASSQDLGQGNSPLHF
TRBJ2-5 | TRBV12-3/TRBV12-4 | CASSVGPKQETQYF
TRBJ2-5 | TRBV7-2 | CASSLDRKETQYF